The present T cell receptor beta chain was sequenced within a study of blood T cell repertoires in COVID-19 (dated by TCRdb to about 2020). Study-wide context: The collaborator samples originated in the United States, Italy and Spain and spanned the acute and convalescent phases of COVID-19. The prospective study material was composed of cDNA or gDNA derived from T cells, B-cell-depleted T cells, or PBMCs. Where available, HLA class I and class II types were taken from metadata supplied by the sample provider and were not determined by assay-based typing. Sample metadata almost always included a de-identified subject ID, COVID-19 status, age in years and sex. The repertoires were made available in a free public database intended to serve as a resource for research on the immune response to SARS-CoV-2. The dataset comprised deeply sampled blood TCRbeta repertoires from subjects exposed to, actively infected with, or recovered from COVID-19. Samples were obtained from the ongoing ImmuneRACE study (first 160 participants) and from 950 to 1,500 subjects provided by 6 global collaborators.

TCRbeta CDR3 regions were amplified from genomic DNA using the immunoSEQ Assay, a bias-controlled multiplex PCR. The original pipeline was this. The number of nucleated cells in each sample was estimated by amplification of reference gene primers within the assay. Sequence reads were collapsed and filtered to measure the absolute abundance of every unique TCRbeta CDR3 rearrangement. Productive Simpson clonality was computed per sample as the square root of Simpson's diversity index over productive rearrangements. TCRdb holds this immuneACCESS table with in-frame rearrangements only. Some clones are missing; in checked studies, unresolved V genes explain under half, and the rest has no known cause. Clone size and the V and J calls come from that table; the DNA yielded D and trimming. In all, the sample holds about 300,000 clones, and around 89% of those were seen once. The ten largest clones take up roughly 5.9% of the sample.

At one collaborating source in Seattle, patients were enrolled during active infection and were followed longitudinally through the course of disease. Collaborating institutions collected whole blood in K2EDTA tubes following their own protocols. For TCRbeta analysis, collaborators shipped samples in one of three forms: frozen whole blood, isolated PBMCs, or DNA extracted from either of those sample types. What the authors observed across the whole study: How much clinical and demographic metadata was included differed by source and by participant, and the metadata was provided uncurated.

Notes on this clone: It lacks a known antigen. Base qualities are not at hand, and no much larger clone is one base apart.

The receptor was isolated from a woman aged 50 to 65 with COVID-19, enrolled during active disease. Sequenced sample: peripheral blood.

The DNA reads as follows: TGTGCCAGCAGCCCACAGGGAGTTGATTCACCCCTCCACTTT. Its coded protein is CASSPQGVDSPLHF. The V and J segments used are TRBV5-4 and TRBJ1-6; the D gene is perhaps TRBD1, on 6 matching bases. V is shortened by 4 bases, J by 8 bases, and the region joining them spans 13 bases. Counted from cysteine to phenylalanine, this CDR3 has 14 amino acids. The sequence is cut down to CDR3 DNA, 42 bases in frame from base 1. CDR1 and CDR2, per the germline V gene (reference sequence), are SGHNT and YYREEE.